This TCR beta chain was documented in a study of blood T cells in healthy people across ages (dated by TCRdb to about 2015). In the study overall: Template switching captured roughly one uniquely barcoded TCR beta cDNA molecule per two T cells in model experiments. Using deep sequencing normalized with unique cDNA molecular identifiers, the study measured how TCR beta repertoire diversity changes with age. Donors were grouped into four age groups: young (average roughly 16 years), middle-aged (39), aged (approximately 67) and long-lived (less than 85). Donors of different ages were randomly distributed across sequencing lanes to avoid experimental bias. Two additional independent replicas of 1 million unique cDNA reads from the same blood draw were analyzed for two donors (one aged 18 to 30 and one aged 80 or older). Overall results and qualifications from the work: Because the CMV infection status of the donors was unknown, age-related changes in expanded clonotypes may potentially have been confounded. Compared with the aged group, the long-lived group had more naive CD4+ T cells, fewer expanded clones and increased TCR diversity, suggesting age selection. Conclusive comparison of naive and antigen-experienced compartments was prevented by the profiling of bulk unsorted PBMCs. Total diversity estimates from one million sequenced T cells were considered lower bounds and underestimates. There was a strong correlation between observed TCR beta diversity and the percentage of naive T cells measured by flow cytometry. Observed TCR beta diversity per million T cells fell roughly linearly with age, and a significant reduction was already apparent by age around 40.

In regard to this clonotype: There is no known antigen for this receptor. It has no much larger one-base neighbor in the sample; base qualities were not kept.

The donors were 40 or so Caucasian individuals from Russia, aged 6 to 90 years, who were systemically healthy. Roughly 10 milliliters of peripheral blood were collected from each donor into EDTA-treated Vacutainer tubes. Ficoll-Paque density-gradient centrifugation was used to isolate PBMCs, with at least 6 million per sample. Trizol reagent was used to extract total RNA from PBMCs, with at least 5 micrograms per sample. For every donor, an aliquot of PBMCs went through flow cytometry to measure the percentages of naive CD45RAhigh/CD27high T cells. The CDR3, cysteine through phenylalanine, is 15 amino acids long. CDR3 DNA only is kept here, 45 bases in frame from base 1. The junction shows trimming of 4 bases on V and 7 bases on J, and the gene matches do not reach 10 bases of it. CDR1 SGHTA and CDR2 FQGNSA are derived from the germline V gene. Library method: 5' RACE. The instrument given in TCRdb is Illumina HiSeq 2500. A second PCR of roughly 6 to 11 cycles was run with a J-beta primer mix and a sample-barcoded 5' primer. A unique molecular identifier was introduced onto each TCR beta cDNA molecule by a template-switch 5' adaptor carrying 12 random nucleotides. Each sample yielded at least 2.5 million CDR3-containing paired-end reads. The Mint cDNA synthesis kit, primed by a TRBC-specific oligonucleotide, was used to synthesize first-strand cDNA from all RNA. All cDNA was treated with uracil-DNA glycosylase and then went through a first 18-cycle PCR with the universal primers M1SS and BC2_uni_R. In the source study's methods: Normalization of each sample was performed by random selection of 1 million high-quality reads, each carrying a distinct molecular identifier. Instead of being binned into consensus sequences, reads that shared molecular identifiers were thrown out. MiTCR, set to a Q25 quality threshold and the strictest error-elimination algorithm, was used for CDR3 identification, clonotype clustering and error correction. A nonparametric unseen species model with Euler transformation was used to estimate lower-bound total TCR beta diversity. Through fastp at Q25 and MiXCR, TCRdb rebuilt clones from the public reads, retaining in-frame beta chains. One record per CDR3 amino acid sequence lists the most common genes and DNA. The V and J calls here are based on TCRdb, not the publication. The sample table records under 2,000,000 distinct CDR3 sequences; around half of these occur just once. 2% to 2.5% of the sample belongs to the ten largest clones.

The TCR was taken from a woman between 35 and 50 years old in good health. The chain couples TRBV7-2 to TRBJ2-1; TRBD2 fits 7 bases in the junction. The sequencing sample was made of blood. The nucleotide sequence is TGTGCCAGCAGCTCATGGGAGGGTTGGGGGAATGAGCAGTTCTTC. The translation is CASSSWEGWGNEQFF.